This TCR beta chain was observed in a study of blood T cell repertoires in COVID-19. Sequenced by immunoSEQ multiplex PCR; TCRdb stores in-frame clones only, minus some. Of approximately 150,000 clones listed, more than 70% are singletons. All enrollees were roughly 18 to 95 years old and from under 25 US areas. This CDR3 has 12 amino acids. CDR1 is SGHNT, CDR2 YYREEE, per germline (reference sequence). The V gene end was trimmed by 3 bases and the J gene end by 3 bases; junction bases not matched to a gene: 0. The chain has TRBV5-4 and TRBJ2-7; 7 positions match TRBD2. Sequencing was carried out using PBMCs or T cells enriched from blood (not recorded which). This clonotype was obtained from a man aged 35 to 55 who had recovered from COVID-19. The CDR3 protein is CASSWGGYEQYF. CDR3 DNA sequence: TGTGCCAGCAGCTGGGGGGGCTACGAGCAGTACTTC.